This is a list of T cell receptor beta chains from one sample in a study of cytomegalovirus exposure and HLA in healthy donors. TCRdb keeps only in-frame clones here, not all; method: immunoSEQ multiplex PCR. The data show about 94,000 clones, around 66% seen once. Sequencing was carried out using PBMCs. The receptor source for this set is a man between 25 and 39 years old in good health and CMV-seronegative. The CDR3 runs from the conserved cysteine through the conserved F or W. D genes are given only for firm matches. A row's size may be missing; if present it is once, few, many or a size class.

j_gene: TRBJ2-1; v_gene: TRBV9; abundance: -; len: 16; d_gene: -; CDR3nt: TGTGCCAGCAGCGTGGGACACCGATCCTCCTACAATGAGCAGTTCTTC; CDR3aa: CASSVGHRSSYNEQFF
j_gene: TRBJ1-1; v_gene: TRBV28; abundance: few; len: 11; d_gene: -; CDR3nt: TGTGCCAGCAGTCCTACAGGGAGAGCTTTCTTT; CDR3aa: CASSPTGRAFF
j_gene: TRBJ2-7; v_gene: TRBV6-1; abundance: few; len: 15; d_gene: TRBD1; CDR3nt: TGTGCCAGCAGTGAGCAGGGGGAAAGTTCTTACGAGCAGTACTTC; CDR3aa: CASSEQGESSYEQYF
j_gene: TRBJ1-1; v_gene: TRBV9; abundance: -; len: 15; d_gene: -; CDR3nt: TGTGCCAGCAGCCCTTGGACTTCTCTAGGGACTGAAGCTTTCTTT; CDR3aa: CASSPWTSLGTEAFF
j_gene: TRBJ2-1; v_gene: TRBV12-2; abundance: -; len: 17; d_gene: -; CDR3nt: TGTGCAAGTCGCTTACCTCAAGGTAGCGGGAGTCGCGATGAGCAGTTCTTC; CDR3aa: CASRLPQGSGSRDEQFF
j_gene: TRBJ2-7; v_gene: TRBV6-4; abundance: -; len: 14; d_gene: TRBD1; CDR3nt: TGTGCCAGCAGTCCCGACAGGGGAGGAAGCGAGCAGTACTTC; CDR3aa: CASSPDRGGSEQYF
j_gene: TRBJ2-1; v_gene: TRBV7-3; abundance: -; len: 16; d_gene: -; CDR3nt: TGTGCCAGCAGCGCCTGGACAGCGGACTTAATTAATGAGCAGTTCTTC; CDR3aa: CASSAWTADLINEQFF
j_gene: TRBJ2-5; v_gene: TRBV27; abundance: -; len: 18; d_gene: TRBD2; CDR3nt: TGTGCCAGCAGTACTTACCGACTAGCGGAGGAGAGTAGGGAGACCCAGTACTTC; CDR3aa: CASSTYRLAEESRETQYF
j_gene: TRBJ2-7; v_gene: TRBV7-6; abundance: -; len: 15; d_gene: TRBD1; CDR3nt: TGTGCCAGCAGCTTAACGAGGGGGCCTGCGTACGAGCAGTACTTC; CDR3aa: CASSLTRGPAYEQYF
j_gene: TRBJ2-7; v_gene: TRBV20-1; abundance: -; len: 11; d_gene: -; CDR3nt: TGCAGTGCTGAGACGGGCTACGAGCAGTACTTC; CDR3aa: CSAETGYEQYF
j_gene: TRBJ2-3; v_gene: TRBV7-2; abundance: -; len: 16; d_gene: TRBD2; CDR3nt: TGTGCCAGCAGCTTCCTAGCGGGAGGTGGTGGGGATACGCAGTATTTT; CDR3aa: CASSFLAGGGGDTQYF
j_gene: TRBJ2-1; v_gene: TRBV15; abundance: few; len: 15; d_gene: TRBD2; CDR3nt: TGTGCCACCAGCAGAGAGGCTAGCGGGAGGAATGAGCAGTTCTTC; CDR3aa: CATSREASGRNEQFF
j_gene: TRBJ2-7; v_gene: TRBV5-1; abundance: -; len: 15; d_gene: TRBD2; CDR3nt: TGCGCCAGCAGCTTTGGTCTAGCGGGGGGTTACGAGCAGTACTTC; CDR3aa: CASSFGLAGGYEQYF
j_gene: TRBJ1-2; v_gene: TRBV14; abundance: -; len: 18; d_gene: TRBD1; CDR3nt: TGTGCCAGCAGCCAAGTCCTTCGGGGACAGGGGACAAACTATGGCTACACCTTC; CDR3aa: CASSQVLRGQGTNYGYTF
j_gene: TRBJ1-6; v_gene: TRBV7-2; abundance: -; len: 16; d_gene: -; CDR3nt: TGTGCCAGCAGCGCAACAGTGGCCTCCTATAATTCACCCCTCCACTTT; CDR3aa: CASSATVASYNSPLHF
j_gene: TRBJ2-1; v_gene: TRBV6-5; abundance: once; len: 15; d_gene: TRBD1; CDR3nt: TGTGCCAGCAGGATAACGGGACAGCCTTACAATGAGCAGTTCTTC; CDR3aa: CASRITGQPYNEQFF
j_gene: TRBJ1-4; v_gene: TRBV11-2; abundance: -; len: 16; d_gene: TRBD1; CDR3nt: TGTGCCAGCAGCTTACAGGGGGCGTTTACTAATGAAAAACTGTTTTTT; CDR3aa: CASSLQGAFTNEKLFF
j_gene: TRBJ2-1; v_gene: TRBV28; abundance: -; len: 13; d_gene: -; CDR3nt: TGTGCCAGCAGTTTAGTTCAACTAGGGATATCGTTCTTC; CDR3aa: CASSLVQLGISFF
j_gene: TRBJ1-2; v_gene: TRBV6-5; abundance: medium-sized; len: 13; d_gene: -; CDR3nt: TGTGCCAGCAGTGATCGAGGGCCGAGAGGCTACACCTTC; CDR3aa: CASSDRGPRGYTF
j_gene: TRBJ2-7; v_gene: TRBV2; abundance: -; len: 14; d_gene: TRBD1; CDR3nt: TGTGCCAGCAGTGAAGGGCGGACAGGGGTTCAGCAGTACTTC; CDR3aa: CASSEGRTGVQQYF
j_gene: TRBJ2-7; v_gene: TRBV28; abundance: -; len: 16; d_gene: TRBD1; CDR3nt: TGTGCCAGCAGTTCTTTTGGACAGGGGGTGTCCTACGAGCAGTACTTC; CDR3aa: CASSSFGQGVSYEQYF
j_gene: TRBJ1-1; v_gene: TRBV19; abundance: -; len: 14; d_gene: TRBD1; CDR3nt: TGTGCCACCGAACCGGGACAGGGCGGTACTGAAGCTTTCTTT; CDR3aa: CATEPGQGGTEAFF
j_gene: TRBJ1-5; v_gene: TRBV15; abundance: -; len: 15; d_gene: -; CDR3nt: TGTGCCACCAGCAGAGTCAACGACAGGAATCAGCCCCAGCATTTT; CDR3aa: CATSRVNDRNQPQHF
j_gene: TRBJ2-7; v_gene: TRBV19; abundance: -; len: 15; d_gene: TRBD2; CDR3nt: TGTGCCAGTACCCCCGGGGAGGGAGGAATCTACGAGCAGTACTTC; CDR3aa: CASTPGEGGIYEQYF
j_gene: TRBJ2-7; v_gene: TRBV28; abundance: -; len: 14; d_gene: -; CDR3nt: TGTGCCAGCAGCCTCAGACAGCTAAACTACGAGCAGTACTTC; CDR3aa: CASSLRQLNYEQYF
j_gene: TRBJ1-2; v_gene: TRBV5-1; abundance: -; len: 14; d_gene: TRBD1; CDR3nt: TGCGCCAGCAGCCCGGACAGGGGAAACTATGGCTACACCTTC; CDR3aa: CASSPDRGNYGYTF
j_gene: TRBJ2-5; v_gene: TRBV11-1; abundance: -; len: 12; d_gene: -; CDR3nt: TGTGCCAGCAGTAGCCATCGGGGTCAGCAGTACTTC; CDR3aa: CASSSHRGQQYF
j_gene: TRBJ2-7; v_gene: TRBV7-9; abundance: once; len: 13; d_gene: -; CDR3nt: TGTTCCAGCAGCTCCCAGGGATCCTACGAGCAGTACTTC; CDR3aa: CSSSSQGSYEQYF
j_gene: TRBJ1-6; v_gene: TRBV18; abundance: -; len: 14; d_gene: -; CDR3nt: TGTGCCAGCTCAAGGGACAACCCTAATTCACCCCTCCACTTT; CDR3aa: CASSRDNPNSPLHF
j_gene: TRBJ2-3; v_gene: TRBV10-1; abundance: -; len: 17; d_gene: -; CDR3nt: TGCGCCAGCAGTGAGACTACAGGGCCCCTAAGCACAGATACGCAGTATTTT; CDR3aa: CASSETTGPLSTDTQYF
j_gene: TRBJ2-3; v_gene: TRBV7-3; abundance: -; len: 11; d_gene: -; CDR3nt: TGTGCCAGCAAATCCGGAGATACGCAGTATTTT; CDR3aa: CASKSGDTQYF
j_gene: TRBJ1-2; v_gene: TRBV11-2; abundance: -; len: 16; d_gene: -; CDR3nt: TGTGCCAGCAGCTTAAGATCCGGGACAACGAACTATGGCTACACCTTC; CDR3aa: CASSLRSGTTNYGYTF
j_gene: TRBJ1-2; v_gene: TRBV27; abundance: -; len: 16; d_gene: -; CDR3nt: TGTGCCAGCAGTTTGGGGGGGGCGGGGGGCTTCTATGGCTACACCTTC; CDR3aa: CASSLGGAGGFYGYTF
j_gene: TRBJ1-2; v_gene: TRBV19; abundance: -; len: 11; d_gene: -; CDR3nt: TGTGCCAGTAGTGGTAGCTATGGCTACACCTTC; CDR3aa: CASSGSYGYTF
j_gene: TRBJ1-2; v_gene: TRBV6-5; abundance: -; len: 16; d_gene: -; CDR3nt: TGTGCCAGCAGTTATGGCCAGGGTCTGGGAAACTATGGCTACACCTTC; CDR3aa: CASSYGQGLGNYGYTF
j_gene: TRBJ1-5; v_gene: TRBV10-2; abundance: once; len: 13; d_gene: TRBD1; CDR3nt: TGCGCCAAGCAGACAGGGTGGACTCAGCCCCAGCATTTT; CDR3aa: CAKQTGWTQPQHF
j_gene: TRBJ2-5; v_gene: TRBV7-3; abundance: once; len: 14; d_gene: TRBD2; CDR3nt: TGTGCCAGCAGCTTCTCGGGGGGAGGCGAGACCCAGTACTTC; CDR3aa: CASSFSGGGETQYF
j_gene: TRBJ2-7; v_gene: TRBV11-2; abundance: -; len: 12; d_gene: -; CDR3nt: TGTGCCAGCAGCTTATCTGTCTACGAGCAGTACTTC; CDR3aa: CASSLSVYEQYF
j_gene: TRBJ2-5; v_gene: TRBV29-1; abundance: once; len: 14; d_gene: -; CDR3nt: TGCAGCGTTGCCAAAAGGACAGCCCAAGAGACCCAGTACTTC; CDR3aa: CSVAKRTAQETQYF
j_gene: TRBJ2-5; v_gene: TRBV7-3; abundance: -; len: 16; d_gene: TRBD2; CDR3nt: TGTGCCAGCAGCTTAGGGGTAGCGGGAGAGGTGGAGACCCAGTACTTC; CDR3aa: CASSLGVAGEVETQYF
j_gene: TRBJ2-7; v_gene: TRBV5-4; abundance: -; len: 14; d_gene: -; CDR3nt: TGTGCCAGCAGTCCGGGACATATCCCCTACGAGCAGTACTTC; CDR3aa: CASSPGHIPYEQYF
j_gene: TRBJ1-1; v_gene: TRBV11-1; abundance: few; len: 15; d_gene: TRBD1; CDR3nt: TGTGCCAGCAGCTTCGGCAGGGACAGTAGCAGACCAGCTTTCTTT; CDR3aa: CASSFGRDSSRPAFF
j_gene: TRBJ2-4; v_gene: TRBV2; abundance: -; len: 18; d_gene: TRBD2; CDR3nt: TGTGCCAGCAGGCCGGGACAGGGGACTAGCGGGGGCAAAAACATTCAGTACTTC; CDR3aa: CASRPGQGTSGGKNIQYF